This T cell receptor (beta chain) came from a study of monozygotic twins with inflammatory bowel disease. Overall study findings and caveats: Possibly because of limited power, concordant and discordant twins showed no difference in repertoire similarity.

This CDR3 is 13 amino acids long. Germline lookup yields CDR1 DFQATT and CDR2 SNEGSKA (reference sequence). Nested amplification of TCRalpha and TCRbeta cDNA involved two PCRs of around 15 and 10 cycles. TCRdb reprocessed the 5' RACE reads, keeping one entry per CDR3 protein, no DNA. Here the sample table reports approximately 100,000 distinct CDR3 sequences. Comment on this clonotype: Its antigen remains unknown.

Sequencing was done on a sample of blood. This sequence joins TRBV20-1 and TRBJ2-7; TCRdb outputs TRBD1, but without DNA this stays unchecked. The source of this sequence is a human donor with ulcerative colitis or Crohn's disease, or a healthy co-twin of an affected twin (not recorded which). The CDR3 here is CSARGVEAYEQYF.